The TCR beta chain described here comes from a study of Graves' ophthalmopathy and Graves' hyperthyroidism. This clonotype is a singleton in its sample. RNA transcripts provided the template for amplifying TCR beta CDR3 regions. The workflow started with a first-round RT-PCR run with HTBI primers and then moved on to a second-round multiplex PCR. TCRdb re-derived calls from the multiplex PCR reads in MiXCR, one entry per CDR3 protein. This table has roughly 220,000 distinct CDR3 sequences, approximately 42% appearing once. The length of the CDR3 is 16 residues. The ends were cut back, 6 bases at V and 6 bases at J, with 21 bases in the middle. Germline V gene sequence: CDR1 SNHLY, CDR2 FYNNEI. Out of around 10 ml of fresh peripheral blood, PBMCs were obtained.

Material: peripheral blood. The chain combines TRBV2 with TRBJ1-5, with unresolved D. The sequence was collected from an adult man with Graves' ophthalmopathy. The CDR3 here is CASSLSGIPITQPQHF. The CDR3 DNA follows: TGTGCCAGCAGCCTCTCGGGGATTCCAATAACTCAGCCCCAGCATTTT.